Below, one T cell receptor beta chain is given with its context. TCRdb recomputed calls from the 5' RACE reads with MiXCR, one row per CDR3 protein. The data show over 300,000 distinct CDR3 sequences, roughly 6.8% seen once. Deletions cut 4 bases from V and 7 bases from J, with 11 bases between. This CDR3 has 14 residues. Germline assignment: CDR1 MGHDK and CDR2 SYGVNS. This sample was taken from a study of T cells after yellow fever vaccination. The chain recombines TRBV25-1 with TRBJ1-6; a possible D gene is TRBD1 (5 bases). Sequencing was performed on PBMCs, taken about 49 days after the first yellow fever vaccination. This sequence was found in a man younger than 30 who received the YFV17D yellow fever vaccine. The CDR3 reads CASSAGPPNSPLHF. CDR3 DNA sequence: TGTGCCAGCAGTGCGGGACCGCCCAATTCACCCCTCCACTTT.